This entry concerns a single TCR beta chain. J was trimmed by 1 base and V by 0 bases; bases with no gene match: 1. In germline, CDR1 is MDHEN, CDR2 SYDVKM. This CDR3 has 16 residues. The data belong to a study of control samples from healthy donors and cancer patients. Measured with immunoSEQ multiplex PCR; TCRdb has only the in-frame clones, and not every one. This repertoire shows under 200,000 clones, 90% to 95% found once; its top ten account for less than 1.6%. This chain uses TRBV28 with TRBJ2-1; TRBD1 matches 9 bases. The sequenced material came from blood. The source of this sequence is a woman in her 30s in good health. The CDR3 DNA reads as TGTGCCAGCAGTTTATGGGGGACAGGGTCCTACAATGAGCAGTTCTTC. Protein product: CASSLWGTGSYNEQFF. The variable domain in full, completed from reference TRBV28 and TRBJ2-1, reads DVKVTQSSRYLVKRTGEKVFLECVQDMDHENMFWYRQDPGLGLRLIYFSYDVKMKEKGDIPEGYSVSREKKERFSLILESASTNQTSMYLCASSLWGTGSYNEQFFGPGTRLTVL.